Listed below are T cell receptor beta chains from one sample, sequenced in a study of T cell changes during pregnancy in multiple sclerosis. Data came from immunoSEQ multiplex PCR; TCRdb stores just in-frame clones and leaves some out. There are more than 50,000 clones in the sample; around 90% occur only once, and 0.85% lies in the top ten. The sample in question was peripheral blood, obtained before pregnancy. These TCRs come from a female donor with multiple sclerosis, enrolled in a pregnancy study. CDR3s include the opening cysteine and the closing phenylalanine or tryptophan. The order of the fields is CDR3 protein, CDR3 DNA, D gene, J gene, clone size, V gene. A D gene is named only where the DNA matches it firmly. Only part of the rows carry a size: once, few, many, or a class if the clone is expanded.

CDR3: CASSFNRVNTEAFF
DNA: TGTGCCAGCAGCTTCAATCGAGTGAACACTGAAGCTTTCTTT
D: -
J: TRBJ1-1
size: -
V: TRBV7-6

CDR3: CASSPRQGYGYTF
DNA: TGCGCCAGCAGCCCCAGACAGGGCTATGGCTACACCTTC
D: TRBD1
J: TRBJ1-2
size: -
V: TRBV4-3

CDR3: CASSQDLGAYTGELFF
DNA: TGCGCCAGCAGCCAAGATTTGGGGGCTTACACCGGGGAGCTGTTTTTT
D: -
J: TRBJ2-2
size: -
V: TRBV4-3

CDR3: CSVSGGSKNIQYF
DNA: TGCAGCGTATCAGGGGGATCTAAAAACATTCAGTACTTC
D: TRBD1
J: TRBJ2-4
size: -
V: TRBV29-1

CDR3: CASSPTGTGAYNEQFF
DNA: TGTGCCAGCAGTCCGACCGGGACAGGGGCGTACAATGAGCAGTTCTTC
D: TRBD1
J: TRBJ2-1
size: -
V: TRBV27

CDR3: CASSFYAGWGGYTF
DNA: TGTGCCAGCAGCTTTTATGCAGGGTGGGGTGGCTACACCTTC
D: -
J: TRBJ1-2
size: once
V: TRBV21-1

CDR3: CAVERGADGYTF
DNA: TGTGCCGTGGAGCGGGGGGCCGATGGCTACACCTTC
D: -
J: TRBJ1-2
size: -
V: TRBV7-9

CDR3: CASNLLGQANTEAFF
DNA: TGTGCCAGCAACCTCCTGGGACAGGCGAACACTGAAGCTTTCTTT
D: TRBD1
J: TRBJ1-1
size: few
V: TRBV27

CDR3: CASSIQSGTDGYGYTF
DNA: TGTGCCAGTAGTATTCAGTCCGGGACAGATGGGTATGGCTACACCTTC
D: TRBD1
J: TRBJ1-2
size: -
V: TRBV19

CDR3: CASSLDGRGGETQYF
DNA: TGTGCCAGCAGCTTAGACGGGAGGGGAGGGGAGACCCAGTACTTC
D: TRBD2
J: TRBJ2-5
size: -
V: TRBV7-3

CDR3: CASSLEDTLVETQYF
DNA: TGCGCCAGCAGCTTAGAGGACACTCTGGTAGAGACCCAGTACTTC
D: -
J: TRBJ2-5
size: -
V: TRBV5-1

CDR3: CASSGDSGGGPYEQYF
DNA: TGCGCCAGCAGTGGGGATAGCGGGGGTGGCCCCTACGAGCAGTACTTC
D: TRBD2
J: TRBJ2-7
size: once
V: TRBV10-2

CDR3: CASRKTGVAEAFF
DNA: TGTGCCAGCAGGAAGACAGGTGTGGCTGAAGCTTTCTTT
D: -
J: TRBJ1-1
size: -
V: TRBV6-1

CDR3: CASRAYVRSSYNEQFF
DNA: TGTGCCAGCAGAGCTTATGTGAGGTCCTCCTACAATGAGCAGTTCTTC
D: -
J: TRBJ2-1
size: -
V: TRBV7-6

CDR3: CATSWGETSNEQFF
DNA: TGTGCCACTTCGTGGGGGGAAACTAGTAATGAGCAGTTCTTC
D: -
J: TRBJ2-1
size: -
V: TRBV6-4

CDR3: CASSLGRGFYEQYF
DNA: TGTGCCAGCAGCTTGGGCAGGGGCTTCTACGAGCAGTACTTC
D: -
J: TRBJ2-7
size: -
V: TRBV5-8

CDR3: CASSYDGSSYNEQFF
DNA: TGTGCCAGCAGCTACGACGGGAGCTCCTACAATGAGCAGTTCTTC
D: -
J: TRBJ2-1
size: -
V: TRBV14

CDR3: CASSLDLGNTIYF
DNA: TGTGCCAGCAGCTTAGACCTCGGAAACACCATATATTTT
D: -
J: TRBJ1-3
size: -
V: TRBV11-3

CDR3: CASSPAGGNEQFF
DNA: TGTGCCAGCAGCCCAGCAGGGGGCAATGAGCAGTTCTTC
D: TRBD1
J: TRBJ2-1
size: -
V: TRBV14

CDR3: CASSVGGGVAYEQYF
DNA: TGTGCCAGCAGCGTAGGAGGGGGAGTCGCCTACGAGCAGTACTTC
D: -
J: TRBJ2-7
size: -
V: TRBV9

CDR3: CASSSPGQGAREQYF
DNA: TGTGCCAGCAGCTCCCCGGGACAGGGGGCGCGAGAGCAGTACTTC
D: TRBD1
J: TRBJ2-7
size: once
V: TRBV11-2

CDR3: CASRMTQGGYTF
DNA: TGTGCCAGCCGGATGACTCAGGGTGGCTACACCTTC
D: -
J: TRBJ1-2
size: -
V: TRBV19

CDR3: CASSFPREGLTEKLFF
DNA: TGTGCCAGCAGCTTCCCGAGGGAGGGACTGACTGAAAAACTGTTTTTT
D: -
J: TRBJ1-4
size: -
V: TRBV11-2

CDR3: CASSLTGGTGNTIYF
DNA: TGTGCCAGCAGCTTGACAGGGGGCACTGGAAACACCATATATTTT
D: TRBD1
J: TRBJ1-3
size: -
V: TRBV5-4

CDR3: CASSETRRGGDQPQHF
DNA: TGTGCCAGCAGTGAAACCCGACGGGGTGGGGATCAGCCCCAGCATTTT
D: -
J: TRBJ1-5
size: -
V: TRBV2

CDR3: CASSRRLPYEQYF
DNA: TGTGCCAGCAGTCGGCGGCTACCCTACGAGCAGTACTTC
D: -
J: TRBJ2-7
size: -
V: TRBV27

CDR3: CASSSEQGKSPLHF
DNA: TGTGCCAGCAGCTCCGAGCAGGGGAAATCACCCCTCCACTTT
D: -
J: TRBJ1-6
size: -
V: TRBV9